This T cell receptor (beta chain) is from a study of human T cells and chemical hapten exposure (dated by TCRdb to the early 2020s). Study-wide context: For sensitization, 2% DPC in acetone was applied to a roughly 2 cm by roughly 2 cm area of upper inner arm skin. Throughout the study period of roughly five months, patients also received therapeutic DPC doses to the scalp every week. Patch tests used Finn chambers with 0.01% DPC on the upper back, scored after 6 days by International Contact Dermatitis Research Group standards. Most of the patients in the cohort were female, and the cohort covered alopecia areata with under or over 50% scalp involvement, alopecia totalis and alopecia universalis. The libraries were sequenced as a pool, and the TCR yield per sample differed mostly because of small variations in library volumes within the pool. In alopecia patients, the study followed how the peripheral blood TCR repertoire changed in vivo over primary and secondary sensitization to diphenylcyclopropenone (DPC), a hapten. Patient blood was sampled pre-sensitization (week 0) and at 2, 6 and about 24 weeks after DPC sensitization. For TCR sequencing, blood came from some 31 alopecia patients at anywhere from one to four time points (pre-sensitization, 2, 6 and 24 weeks). Study-level results and caveats: Alopecia, a presumed autoimmune disease, was present in all patients, so the immune response of the patients might differ from that of healthy individuals. Expanded TCRs formed significantly more large CDR3 similarity clusters than pre-sensitization or healthy control sets, consistent with antigen-driven responses. Repeated subsampling changed both the strength of the expansion versus patch-test correlation and the threshold at which the correlation became significant. The number of PT1 expanded TCRs positively correlated with patch test score, significant at thresholds 8, 16 and 32 but not 4. DPC sensitization did not change how many TCRs were above 1 in 1000 frequency, and no evidence was found of alterations in global repertoire structure.

The time point label corresponds to: pre-sensitization, week 0. This specimen's treatment or condition label, per the study, means: therapeutic diphenylcyclopropenone sensitization with weekly scalp DPC. Blood at each patch-test visit was drawn before the patch test was applied. Eligible patients were aged 18 to 70, diagnosed with alopecia, deemed suitable for DPC therapy, and excluded if pregnant. Total RNA was extracted from unfractionated whole blood that had been collected in Tempus Blood RNA tubes. The receptor library was made with RACE. TCRdb lists the instrument as NextSeq 500. During library preparation, unique molecular identifiers were attached to individual cDNA molecules so that TCRs could be counted in a quantitative, reproducible way. Each blood RNA sample was used to sequence both TCR alpha and TCR beta chains. The study's own analysis went as follows. Samples had a median of approximately 96,000 TCRs, with a range from about 23,224 to 700,000. The Decombinator software suite was used to annotate the V, J and CDR3 of the TCR reads. Every sample was subsampled to the same number of TCRs (28,000) for the PS versus PT1 abundance plots. TCRs were defined as expanded if absent before sensitization and observed at least eight times at the 2-week time point. Through fastp at Q25 and MiXCR, TCRdb rebuilt clones from the public reads, retaining in-frame beta chains. Duplicate CDR3 protein sequences are folded into a single record with the most common DNA and genes. TCRdb, not the authors, supplied the V and J calls. The sample table contains 60,000 to 75,000 distinct CDR3 sequences; only one count was recorded for 6.5% to 8.5% of them. Around 1.6% of the sample goes to the ten largest clones.

Of note for this clonotype: Its recognized antigen is unknown. The sample holds no much larger clone one base away, and base qualities are not on file.

Counted from cysteine to phenylalanine, this CDR3 has 13 amino acids. Solely the CDR3 DNA is kept, with 39 bases framed from the first base. V is clipped by 1 base and J by 6 bases, and the sequence between their germline boundaries is 6 bases long. CDR1 and CDR2 (MGHDK, SYGVNS) derive from the germline V gene. This sequence originates from a woman between 25 and 40 years old with alopecia areata. Some clones in this sample may be carry-over from other donors' samples. The sample was whole blood, taken in connection with sensitization to the hapten diphenylcyclopropenone (DPC). The chain is encoded by TRBV25-1 joined to TRBJ1-4; the D gene assignment is ambiguous. This receptor carries the CDR3 CASSESWDEKLFF. The nucleotide sequence reads TGTGCCAGCAGTGAATCCTGGGATGAAAAACTGTTTTTT.